Sequencing of this TCR beta chain was carried out in a study of T-cell memory formation after mild COVID-19. Study overall: There were largely donor-specific TCR clusters. General observations from the study: Pre-infection memory contained some responding clones, which suggested that cross-reactive memory had joined. CD8+ contracting clones occupied EMRA, while CD4+ ones occupied mainly CM and EM. Confirmation was lacking for SARS-CoV-2 specificity of second-wave clones that peaked on day 37.

MiXCR, run by TCRdb on the 5' RACE reads, gives a single entry per CDR3 protein. In the table there are about 600,000 distinct CDR3 sequences, about 20% of which are singletons. Germline CDR1 reads MNHEY; CDR2 reads SVGAGI. The CDR3 contains 14 residues. V was cut by 4 bases and J by 8 bases, with 17 bases left in between. To note about this clonotype: The antigen is unknown.

This rearrangement joins TRBV6-5 to TRBJ1-2; possible D gene TRBD1, 6 bases. This sequence was found in an adult woman who had mild COVID-19 (a few samples of this study predate the infection). Cell type and time point are not known. The sequencing input was PBMCs or a T cell subset sorted from them (not recorded which). The CDR3 loop reads CASSFQGTIGGYTF. The CDR3 DNA sequence: TGTGCCAGCAGTTTCCAGGGGACTATCGGAGGCTACACCTTC.